This T cell receptor beta chain was identified in a study of T-cell memory formation after mild COVID-19. TCRdb itself ran the 5' RACE reads through MiXCR, one entry per CDR3 protein. The sample has fewer than 700,000 distinct CDR3 sequences, roughly 18% seen once; the top ten hold around 11%. This sequence was found in an adult woman who had mild COVID-19 (a few samples of this study predate the infection). Cell type and time point are not known. The specimen sequenced was PBMCs or a T cell subset sorted from them (not recorded which).

Here the CDR3 reads CASRSRDKNTEAFF. The CDR3 DNA sequence: TGTGCCAGCAGATCCCGGGACAAGAACACTGAAGCTTTCTTT. This sequence joins TRBV12-3 or TRBV12-4 and TRBJ1-1; a possible D gene is TRBD1 (6 bases). The germline V and J ends were trimmed by 6 bases and 1 base, with 12 bases remaining between them. The CDR3 spans 14 residues.